This TCR beta chain was sequenced in a study of T cell clonotyping in hematopoietic cell transplantation. About this clone itself: Its antigen is unidentified.

Study-level findings and limits: Few recipient clonotypes overlapped donors; over 95% were de novo at given depth. Without cell sorting, CD4 versus CD8 contributions remain unresolved. Higher Inverse Simpson Index values in graft donor and pretransplant recipient predicted broader posttransplant TCR diversity. Recipient TCR diversity dropped after transplant; expanded clonotypes rose from day 30 to 180.

The CDR3 is made up of 11 amino acids. The V end was cut by 4 bases, the J end by 2 bases, with 3 bases between. Germline-derived CDR1 and CDR2 are SGHNT and YYREEE (reference sequence). Here immunoSEQ multiplex PCR was the method, and the copy in TCRdb shows in-frame clones only, minus some. The data hold about 41,000 clones, with approximately 95% observed a single time. The sample consisted of peripheral blood mononuclear cells. The clonotype comes from a man under 40 in good health. Some clones in this sample may be carry-over from other donors' samples. This chain links TRBV5-4 with TRBJ1-2, with D uncertain. The CDR3 DNA reads TGTGCCAGCAGCGGCAACTATGGCTACACCTTC. Its translation is CASSGNYGYTF.